This TCR beta chain was captured by sequencing in a study of Tregs in tolerant kidney transplant recipients. Study-wide background: Mixed chimerism was transient after nonmyeloablative marrow transplants from related graft donors.

TCRdb keeps only in-frame clones here, not all; method: immunoSEQ multiplex PCR. Its listing shows tens of thousands of clones. Study-level findings and limits: Changing PCR primers prevented nucleotide comparison between some patients' samples.

With regard to this clone: Its antigen is undetermined.

CD4+CD25+CD127- Tregs, CD4+CD25- non-Tregs, CD4 and CD8 cells were sorted. Here the sequenced sample was CD8+ T cells from blood, taken before the transplant. This clonotype was obtained from a human donor who received a combined kidney and bone marrow transplant.

CDR3: CASILRTDADTQYF. The covered CDR3 bases are TGTGCCAGCATCCTACGGACAGACGCAGATACG. The chain links TRBV7-9 to TRBJ2-3; D perhaps matches TRBD1 (6 bases). The sequence runs out 3 residues before the end of the CDR3; the remainder is reconstructed from the germline J gene. This CDR3 spans 14 amino acids. Germline V gene lookup returns CDR1 SEHNR and CDR2 FQNEAQ (reference sequence). Trimming pared 7 bases from V and 4 bases from J, leaving 15 bases between.